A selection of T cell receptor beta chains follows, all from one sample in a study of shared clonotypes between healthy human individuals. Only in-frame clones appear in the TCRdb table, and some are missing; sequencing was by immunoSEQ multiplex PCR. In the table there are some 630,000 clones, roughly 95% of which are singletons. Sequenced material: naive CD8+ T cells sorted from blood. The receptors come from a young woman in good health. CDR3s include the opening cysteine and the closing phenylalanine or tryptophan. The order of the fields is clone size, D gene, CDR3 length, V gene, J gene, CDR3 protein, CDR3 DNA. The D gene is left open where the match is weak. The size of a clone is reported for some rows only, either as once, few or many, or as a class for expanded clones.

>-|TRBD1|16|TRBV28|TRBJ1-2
CASSSWTGAEDNGYTF
TGTGCCAGCTCTTCTTGGACAGGGGCCGAGGACAATGGCTACACCTTC
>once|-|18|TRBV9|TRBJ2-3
CASSPTPGPGGGTDTQYF
TGTGCCAGCAGCCCCACCCCGGGCCCCGGGGGAGGCACAGATACGCAGTATTTT
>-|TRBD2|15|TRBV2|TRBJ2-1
CASRQKGGTYNEQFF
TGTGCCAGCAGACAGAAGGGAGGGACCTACAATGAGCAGTTCTTC
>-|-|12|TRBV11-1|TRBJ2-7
CASSLGTYEQYF
TGTGCCAGCAGCTTAGGGACCTACGAGCAGTACTTC
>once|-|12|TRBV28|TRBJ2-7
CASSFSGYEQYF
TGTGCCAGCAGTTTTTCGGGCTACGAGCAGTACTTC
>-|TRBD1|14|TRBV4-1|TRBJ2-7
CASSTRTGGGEQYF
TGCGCCAGCAGCACCCGGACAGGGGGGGGCGAGCAGTACTTC
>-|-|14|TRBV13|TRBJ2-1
CASSYRTQYNEQFF
TGTGCCAGCAGCTACCGGACGCAATACAATGAGCAGTTCTTC
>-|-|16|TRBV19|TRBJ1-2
CASSIAVVAEAHGYTF
TGTGCCAGTAGTATTGCAGTCGTGGCAGAGGCGCATGGCTACACCTTC
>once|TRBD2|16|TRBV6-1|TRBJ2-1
CASSGLTSGEYNEQFF
TGTGCCAGCAGTGGCCTGACTAGCGGGGAATACAATGAGCAGTTCTTC
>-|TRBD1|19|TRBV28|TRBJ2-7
CASSSLNYVDREFPYEQYF
TGTGCCAGCAGTTCCTTGAACTACGTCGACAGGGAATTTCCCTACGAGCAGTACTTC
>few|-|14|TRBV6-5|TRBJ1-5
CASSYSGPNQPQHF
TGTGCCAGCAGTTACTCGGGCCCCAATCAGCCCCAGCATTTT
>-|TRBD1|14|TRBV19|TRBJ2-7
CASSGRDSSYEQYF
TGTGCCAGTAGTGGCCGGGACAGCTCCTACGAGCAGTACTTC
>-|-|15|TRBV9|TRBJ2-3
CASSVERSSTDTQYF
TGTGCCAGCAGCGTAGAGCGGAGTAGCACAGATACGCAGTATTTT
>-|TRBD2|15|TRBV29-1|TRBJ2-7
CSVGGLAVSDNEQYF
TGCAGCGTGGGGGGACTAGCGGTCTCCGACAACGAGCAGTACTTC
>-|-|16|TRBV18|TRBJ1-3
CASSLDLRGTENTIYF
TGTGCCAGCTCACTTGATTTGAGGGGAACCGAAAACACCATATATTTT
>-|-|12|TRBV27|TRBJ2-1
CASAGSFNEQFF
TGTGCCAGTGCCGGGAGTTTCAATGAGCAGTTCTTC
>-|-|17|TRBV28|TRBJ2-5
CASSFPFKLDQGETQYF
TGTGCCAGCAGTTTCCCCTTCAAGTTGGATCAGGGGGAGACCCAGTACTTC
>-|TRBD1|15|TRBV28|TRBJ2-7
CASSTRDRGRDEQYF
TGTGCCAGCAGCACTCGGGACAGGGGGCGGGACGAGCAGTACTTC
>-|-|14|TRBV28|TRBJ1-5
CASSLWGSNQPQHF
TGTGCCAGCAGTTTATGGGGCAGTAATCAGCCCCAGCATTTT